This TCR beta chain stems from a study of blood T cell repertoires in COVID-19. Across the study: Samples taken during acute and convalescent COVID-19 were collected in the United States, Italy and Spain.

There are 15 residues in the CDR3. Germline CDR1 LNHNV, CDR2 YYDKDF (reference sequence). V was clipped by 0 bases and J by 2 bases; unmatched bases: 3. Sequencing used immunoSEQ multiplex PCR; TCRdb keeps in-frame clones, though not all of them. There are roughly 300,000 clones in the sample; roughly nine tenths occur only once, and 5.5% to 7% lies in the top ten. The sequence was collected from a woman aged 30 to 39 who had recovered from COVID-19. The material sequenced was PBMCs or T cells enriched from blood (not recorded which). The chain joins TRBV15 to TRBJ1-2, with 7 bases matching TRBD1. In DNA, the CDR3 is TGTGCCACCAGCAGAGATTCGGACAGGAACTATGGCTACACCTTC. It is translated as CATSRDSDRNYGYTF.